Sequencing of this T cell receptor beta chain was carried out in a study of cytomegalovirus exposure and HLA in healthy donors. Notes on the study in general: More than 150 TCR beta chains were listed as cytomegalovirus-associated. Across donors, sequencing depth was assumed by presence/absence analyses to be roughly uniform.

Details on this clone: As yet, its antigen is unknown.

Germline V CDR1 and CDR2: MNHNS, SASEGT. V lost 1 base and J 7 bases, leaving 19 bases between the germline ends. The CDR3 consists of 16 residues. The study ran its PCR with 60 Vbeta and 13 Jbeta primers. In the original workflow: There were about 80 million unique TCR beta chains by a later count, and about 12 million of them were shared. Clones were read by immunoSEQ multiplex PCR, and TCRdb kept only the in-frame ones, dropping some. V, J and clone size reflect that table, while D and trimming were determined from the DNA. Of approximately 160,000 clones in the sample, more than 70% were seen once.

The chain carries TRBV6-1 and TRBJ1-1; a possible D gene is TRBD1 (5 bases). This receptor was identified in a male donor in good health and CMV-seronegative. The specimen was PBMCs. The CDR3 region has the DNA TGTGCCAGCAGTGAAGAACTAAGACAGCCGGTTAGTGAAGCTTTCTTT. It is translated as CASSEELRQPVSEAFF.